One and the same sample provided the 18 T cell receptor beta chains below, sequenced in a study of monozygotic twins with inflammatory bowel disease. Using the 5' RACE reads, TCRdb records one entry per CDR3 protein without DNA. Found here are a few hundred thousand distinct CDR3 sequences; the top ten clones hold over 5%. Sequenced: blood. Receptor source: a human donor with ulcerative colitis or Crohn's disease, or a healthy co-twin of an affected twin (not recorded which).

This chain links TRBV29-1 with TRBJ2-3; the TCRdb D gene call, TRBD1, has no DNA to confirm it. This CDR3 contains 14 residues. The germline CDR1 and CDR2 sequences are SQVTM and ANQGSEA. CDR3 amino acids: CSVTRADLTDTQYF.

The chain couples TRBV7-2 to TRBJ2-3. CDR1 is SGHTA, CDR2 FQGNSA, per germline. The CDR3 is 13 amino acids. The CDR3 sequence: CASMLALPDTQYF.

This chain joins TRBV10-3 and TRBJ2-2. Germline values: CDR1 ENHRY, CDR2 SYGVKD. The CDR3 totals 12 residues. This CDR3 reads CAISGDTGELFF.

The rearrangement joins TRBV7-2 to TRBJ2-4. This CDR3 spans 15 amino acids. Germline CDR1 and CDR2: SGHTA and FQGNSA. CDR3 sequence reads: CASSLIQVAKNIQYF.

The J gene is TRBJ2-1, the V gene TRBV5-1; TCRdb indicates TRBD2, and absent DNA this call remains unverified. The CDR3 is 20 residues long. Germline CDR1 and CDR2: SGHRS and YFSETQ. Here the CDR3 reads CASRISGTSGGPGSYNEQFF.

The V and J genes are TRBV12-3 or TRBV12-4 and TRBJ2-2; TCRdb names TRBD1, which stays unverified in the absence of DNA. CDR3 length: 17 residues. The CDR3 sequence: CASSSPWGITNTGELFF.

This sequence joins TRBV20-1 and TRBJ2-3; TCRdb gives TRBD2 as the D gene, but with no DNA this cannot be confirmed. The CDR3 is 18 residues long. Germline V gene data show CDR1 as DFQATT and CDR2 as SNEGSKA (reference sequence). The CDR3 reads CSARDFPLTSGTPDTQYF.

The CDR3 protein is CASSFTGTGVTEAFF. V is TRBV7-9 and J is TRBJ1-1; the D call from TCRdb, TRBD1, cannot be confirmed without DNA. The germline V gene has CDR1 SEHNR and CDR2 FQNEAQ (reference sequence). CDR3 size: 15 residues.

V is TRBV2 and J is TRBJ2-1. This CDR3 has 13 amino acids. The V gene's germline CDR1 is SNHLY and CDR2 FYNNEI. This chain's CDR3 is CASSTDSYNEQFF.

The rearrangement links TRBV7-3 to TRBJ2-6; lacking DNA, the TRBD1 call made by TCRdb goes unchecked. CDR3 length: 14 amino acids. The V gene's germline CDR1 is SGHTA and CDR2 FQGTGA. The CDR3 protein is CASSPPSGANVLTF.

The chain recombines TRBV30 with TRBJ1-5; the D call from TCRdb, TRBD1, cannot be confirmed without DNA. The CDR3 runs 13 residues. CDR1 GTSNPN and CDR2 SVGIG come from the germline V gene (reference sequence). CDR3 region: CAWKHQGTQPQHF.

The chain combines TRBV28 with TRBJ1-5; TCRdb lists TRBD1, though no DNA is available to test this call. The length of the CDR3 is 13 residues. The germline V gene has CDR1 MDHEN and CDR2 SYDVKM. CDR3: CASRSGGSQPQHF.

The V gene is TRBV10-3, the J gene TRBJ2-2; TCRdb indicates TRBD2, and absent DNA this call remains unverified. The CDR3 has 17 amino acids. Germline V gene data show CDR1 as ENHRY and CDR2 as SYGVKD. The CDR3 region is CAISESRLDANTGELFF.

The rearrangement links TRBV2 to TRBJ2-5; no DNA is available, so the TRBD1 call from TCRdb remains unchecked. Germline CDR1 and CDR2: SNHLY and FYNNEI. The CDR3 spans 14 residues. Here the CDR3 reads CASTAGRKKETQYF. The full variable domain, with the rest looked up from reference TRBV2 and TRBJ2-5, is EPEVTQTPSHQVTQMGQEVILRCVPISNHLYFYWYRQILGQKVEFLVSFYNNEISEKSEIFDDQFSVERPDGSNFTLKIRSTKLEDSAMYFCASTAGRKKETQYFGPGTRLLVL.

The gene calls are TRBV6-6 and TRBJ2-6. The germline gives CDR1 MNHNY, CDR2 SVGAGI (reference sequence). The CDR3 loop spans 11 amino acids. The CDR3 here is CASSQANVLTF.

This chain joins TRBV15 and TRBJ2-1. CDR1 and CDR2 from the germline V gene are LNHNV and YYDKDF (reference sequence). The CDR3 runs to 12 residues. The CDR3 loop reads CATSMGLREQFF.

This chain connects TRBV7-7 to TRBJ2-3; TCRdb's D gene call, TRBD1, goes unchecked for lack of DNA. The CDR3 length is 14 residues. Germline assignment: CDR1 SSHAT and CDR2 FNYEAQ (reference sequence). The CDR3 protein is CASSPWSGTDTQYF.

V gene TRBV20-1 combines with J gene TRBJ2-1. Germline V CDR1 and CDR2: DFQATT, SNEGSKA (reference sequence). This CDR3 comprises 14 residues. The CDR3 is CSASVSSSYNEQFF.